One and the same sample provided the 17 T cell receptor beta chains below, sequenced in a study of blood T cell repertoires in COVID-19. Clones were sequenced by immunoSEQ multiplex PCR, and TCRdb holds only the in-frame ones, with some missing. The sample yields a few hundred thousand clones, approximately 87% seen once. The material sequenced was peripheral blood. These TCRs come from a man between 60 and 75 years old who had recovered from COVID-19.

The rearrangement links TRBV3-1 (or the pseudogene TRBV3-2) to TRBJ2-5, with 11 bases lining up with TRBD2. This CDR3 comprises 16 residues. V lost 0 bases, J lost 4 bases, and 4 bases stayed unmatched. The germline V gene has CDR1 LGHDT and CDR2 YNNKEL (reference sequence). The CDR3 DNA sequence: TGTGCCAGCAGCCAAGATCTTAGCGGGGGGGGAGAGACCCAGTACTTC. This codes for CASSQDLSGGGETQYF.

The rearrangement joins TRBV15 to TRBJ2-3, with D possibly being TRBD1 (5 bases). The CDR3 contains 15 residues. Trimming left V 9 bases short and J 1 base short, with 17 bases between. Germline CDR1 reads LNHNV; CDR2 reads YYDKDF (reference sequence). The CDR3 protein is CATALGSGRTDTQYF. CDR3 DNA: TGTGCCACGGCCTTGGGATCAGGGCGCACAGATACGCAGTATTTT.

In the case of this clone: The sample holds other DNA sequences that translate to the same CDR3. The chain recombines TRBV19 with TRBJ1-5; 10 bases align to TRBD1. J was trimmed by 6 bases and V by 6 bases; bases with no gene match: 5. The germline V gene encodes CDR1 LNHDA and CDR2 SQIVND (reference sequence). CDR3 size: 14 residues. The CDR3 sequence: CASSRGQGGQPQHF. The CDR3 DNA is TGTGCCAGTAGCCGCGGACAGGGGGGTCAGCCCCAGCATTTT.

The chain employs TRBV14 and TRBJ2-1; TRBD1 matches at 9 bases. CDR1 SGHDN and CDR2 FVKESK come from the germline V gene. Losses at the gene ends were 4 bases for V and 2 bases for J; bases not matched to a gene: 3. The CDR3 length is 15 residues. CDR3 sequence reads: CASSLRDRAYNEQFF. For the CDR3, the DNA is TGTGCCAGCAGCCTCCGGGACAGGGCCTACAATGAGCAGTTCTTC.

The chain recombines TRBV5-4 with TRBJ1-2, with D perhaps TRBD1 (6 bases). CDR3 length equals 16 residues. Germline CDR1 SGHNT, CDR2 YYREEE (reference sequence). V lost 4 bases and J lost 2, with 18 bases in between. CDR3 bases: TGTGCCAGCAGCAAATCAGGGGCAGGATACAACTATGGCTACACCTTC. Protein: CASSKSGAGYNYGYTF.

The chain joins TRBV7-6 to TRBJ2-2, with a weak D call TRBD2 (7 bases). This CDR3 is 15 amino acids long. Trimming removed 4 bases at V and 3 bases at J, with 12 bases between. Germline V gives CDR1 SGHVS, CDR2 FNYEAQ. CDR3 residues: CASSWGGGYTGELFF. CDR3 DNA sequence: TGTGCCAGCAGCTGGGGGGGCGGGTACACCGGGGAGCTGTTTTTT.

This sequence joins TRBV11-2 and TRBJ2-1; perhaps TRBD2 as D (6 bases). V was cut by 4 bases and J by 8 bases, with 18 bases left in between. The germline CDR1 and CDR2 sequences are SGHAT and FQNNGV. This CDR3 comprises 15 residues. CDR3 sequence: CASSSGTVGRYEQFF. The CDR3 nucleotides are TGTGCCAGCAGCTCGGGGACGGTAGGGAGGTATGAGCAGTTCTTC.

The chain couples TRBV27 to TRBJ1-6, with D possibly TRBD1 on 5 matching bases. This CDR3 contains 17 residues. Germline V gene data show CDR1 as MNHEY and CDR2 as SMNVEV (reference sequence). V lost 2 bases to trimming and J lost 7 bases, with 18 bases between them. CDR3 sequence (DNA): TGTGCCAGCAGTTTAAAGGGGATCCAATATCGGAATTCACCCCTCCACTTT. It is translated as CASSLKGIQYRNSPLHF.

The chain recombines TRBV3-1 (or the pseudogene TRBV3-2) with TRBJ2-6; D remains ambiguous. Germline V gives CDR1 LGHDT, CDR2 YNNKEL (reference sequence). The CDR3 sequence is 15 residues long. Trimming pared 4 bases from V and 2 bases from J, leaving 9 bases between. In DNA form, the CDR3 reads TGTGCCAGCAGCCTCCCGGTTGCTGGGGCCAACGTCCTGACTTTC. It translates to CASSLPVAGANVLTF.

The chain employs TRBV5-1 and TRBJ1-3, with TRBD1 matching 8 bases. The germline CDR1 and CDR2 sequences are SGHRS and YFSETQ. V lost 4 bases and J lost 0; bases outside the gene matches: 3. The CDR3 length is 15 residues. CDR3 sequence: CASSIGTGSGNTIYF. As DNA, the CDR3 is TGCGCCAGCAGCATCGGGACAGGCTCTGGAAACACCATATATTTT.

A note on this clone: The same CDR3 is also encoded by other DNA sequences in this sample. The rearrangement uses TRBV10-3 and TRBJ2-3, with TRBD1 matching over 9 bases. The germline V gene encodes CDR1 ENHRY and CDR2 SYGVKD. The V gene end was trimmed by 6 bases and the J gene end by 1 base; junction bases not matched to a gene: 2. The CDR3 runs 14 residues. The CDR3 bases are TGTGCCATCAGGAGGACAGGGGGCACAGATACGCAGTATTTT. This gives the protein CAIRRTGGTDTQYF.

The chain has TRBV19 and TRBJ2-2; D gene unclear. The V end lost 5 bases, the J end lost 1 base, and 14 bases lay between the germline ends. Germline CDR1 LNHDA, CDR2 SQIVND (reference sequence). CDR3 length: 16 amino acids. The chain's CDR3 is CASSFVRILNTGELFF. CDR3 coding DNA: TGTGCCAGTAGTTTTGTGCGGATACTGAACACCGGGGAGCTGTTTTTT.

The chain employs TRBV19 and TRBJ2-3; 9 nucleotides align to TRBD2. CDR1 and CDR2 from the germline V gene are LNHDA and SQIVND (reference sequence). The CDR3 consists of 15 residues. Trimming cost V 3 bases and J 4 bases; bases outside gene matches: 5. Here the CDR3 DNA reads TGTGCCAGTAGTATGGATAGCGGGAGTTCAGATACGCAGTATTTT. It specifies CASSMDSGSSDTQYF.

The chain couples TRBV9 to TRBJ2-6, with TRBD1 matching 9 bases. The CDR3 spans 18 residues. Looked up from germline, CDR1 is SGDLS and CDR2 is YYNGEE. Trimming took 3 bases from V and 4 from J; bases not matched to a gene: 11. CDR3 sequence reads: CASSERTGEVRGANVLTF. The CDR3 DNA follows: TGTGCCAGCAGCGAGAGGACAGGGGAGGTTAGAGGGGCCAACGTCCTGACTTTC.

The genes are TRBV29-1 and TRBJ2-1, with 8 bases that match TRBD1. CDR3 length: 13 amino acids. J was trimmed by 10 bases and V by 5 bases; bases with no gene match: 10. Germline CDR1 is SQVTM and CDR2 is ANQGSEA. The CDR3 sequence: CSVRRRGPGEQFF. CDR3 DNA: TGCAGCGTTCGGCGCAGGGGGCCAGGGGAGCAGTTCTTC.

In this sample, this clone turned up a few times. The chain couples TRBV11-2 to TRBJ1-5; a weak D match, TRBD1 (6 bases). The CDR3 has 14 amino acids. V was pared by 2 bases and J by 6 bases, with 11 bases between. Germline V gives CDR1 SGHAT, CDR2 FQNNGV. This CDR3 is CASSLNRAAQPQHF. As DNA, the CDR3 is TGTGCCAGCAGCTTAAACAGGGCGGCTCAGCCCCAGCATTTT.

This clone was detected a few times. The chain couples TRBV24-1 to TRBJ1-2; 10 nucleotides line up with TRBD1. V shed 5 bases and J 3 bases; nucleotides not matched to a gene: 11. Per the germline V gene, CDR1 is KGHDR and CDR2 is SFDVKD. The CDR3 is 17 amino acids. This CDR3 reads CATSGGGPGTGDYGYTF. The DNA for the CDR3 is TGTGCCACCAGTGGTGGAGGGCCGGGGACAGGGGACTATGGCTACACCTTC.